The 11 T cell receptor beta chains reported below all come from one sample, sequenced in a study of shared clonotypes between healthy human individuals. Assay used: immunoSEQ multiplex PCR; TCRdb lists only in-frame clones, some missing. The sample records over 2 million clones, about 95% being singletons. Naive CD8 cells were CD45RO-negative, positively selected for CCR7, excluding terminally differentiated effector memory CD45RA+ cells. Specimen: naive CD8+ T cells sorted from blood. The receptors stem from a man younger than 35 in good health.

The chain employs TRBV27 and TRBJ1-6; D remains unclear. Trimming removed 2 bases from V and 9 bases from J, with 14 bases in between. The CDR3 totals 15 residues. Per the germline V gene, CDR1 is MNHEY and CDR2 is SMNVEV (reference sequence). The CDR3 DNA is TGTGCCAGCAGTTTAGGGTCAGTCCTTGGTTCACCCCTCCACTTT. Translating gives CASSLGSVLGSPLHF.

This chain connects TRBV6-5 to TRBJ2-1; D is ambiguous. V shed 4 bases and J shed 5 bases, with 6 bases lying between them. Germline CDR1 and CDR2: MNHEY and SVGAGI. This CDR3 is 12 amino acids long. The CDR3 region is CASSSLDNEQFF. Here the CDR3 DNA reads TGTGCCAGCAGTTCGTTGGACAATGAGCAGTTCTTC.

The rearrangement uses TRBV5-8 and TRBJ2-7; D is uncertain. Germline CDR1 reads SGHTS; CDR2 reads YDEGEE. The ends were cut back, 4 bases at V and 2 bases at J, with 16 bases in the middle. The CDR3 length is 15 residues. The CDR3 nucleotides are TGTGCCAGCAGCCCCGGGCCCATCCTCACCTACGAGCAGTACTTC. As protein: CASSPGPILTYEQYF.

The V gene is TRBV27, the J gene TRBJ2-1; D remains unclear. Germline V gives CDR1 MNHEY, CDR2 SMNVEV (reference sequence). Trimming stripped 10 bases from V and 5 bases from J, with 18 bases between. The CDR3 covers 14 residues. CDR3: CATMIDFRHNEQFF. The DNA for the CDR3 is TGTGCCACCATGATAGACTTTCGTCACAATGAGCAGTTCTTC.

The rearrangement links TRBV27 to TRBJ1-6, with D tentatively TRBD1 (5 bases). The germline V gene encodes CDR1 MNHEY and CDR2 SMNVEV (reference sequence). Trimming pared 1 base from V and 8 bases from J, leaving 12 bases between. The CDR3 length is 15 residues. The CDR3 sequence: CASSLWGRTDSPLHF. CDR3 nucleotides: TGTGCCAGCAGTTTATGGGGCAGGACGGATTCACCCCTCCACTTT.

For the CDR3, the DNA is TGCGCCAGCAGCCAAGATTGGGTGGGACACAGCACAGATACGCAGTATTTT. Translating gives CASSQDWVGHSTDTQYF. The chain is built from TRBV4-3 and TRBJ2-3; weak D call: TRBD1 (6 bases). The CDR3 length is 17 residues. Per the germline V gene, CDR1 is LGHNA and CDR2 is YSLEER. V gave up 0 bases and J gave up 0 bases, with 13 bases separating them.

V usage is TRBV9 and J usage is TRBJ2-7, with D possibly TRBD2 on 7 matching bases. The CDR3 loop spans 17 amino acids. V dropped 4 bases and J dropped 0 bases, with 20 bases sitting between them. Germline V gene data show CDR1 as SGDLS and CDR2 as YYNGEE. DNA of the CDR3: TGTGCCAGCAGCCCACAGGGAGGGGACCTAAACTCCTACGAGCAGTACTTC. It translates to CASSPQGGDLNSYEQYF.

The chain uses TRBV6-1 and TRBJ2-7, with D possibly matching TRBD1 (6 bases). This CDR3 has 13 residues. Trimming left V 8 bases short and J 2 bases short, with 13 bases between. Germline V gene data show CDR1 as MNHNS and CDR2 as SASEGT. The CDR3, as DNA: TGTGCCAGCTCAATAAACAGGGCCTACGAGCAGTACTTC. This translates into CASSINRAYEQYF.

The chain employs TRBV7-8 and TRBJ2-1; D gene unclear. The germline V and J ends were trimmed by 0 bases and 8 bases, with 5 bases remaining between them. This CDR3 comprises 12 residues. CDR1 is SGHVS and CDR2 is FQNEAQ in the germline V gene. CDR3 protein: CASSLALDEQFF. The CDR3 region has the DNA TGTGCCAGCAGCTTAGCGTTGGATGAGCAGTTCTTC.

The chain joins TRBV21-1 to TRBJ2-4; the table's TRBD1 call for D was not verified on the DNA. TRBV21-1 has pseudogene status. CDR3 length: 13 amino acids. In DNA, the CDR3 is TGTGCCAGCAGCAATCCAGGGGTAAACATTCAGTACTTC. Protein product: CASSNPGVNIQYF.

The V gene is TRBV28, the J gene TRBJ1-2; 7 positions match TRBD1. Per the germline V gene, CDR1 is MDHEN and CDR2 is SYDVKM. V lost 6 bases and J lost 2; bases outside the gene matches: 9. The CDR3 sequence is 15 residues long. The CDR3 nucleotides are TGTGCCAGCAGCTCCGGACAGGCCTCAAACTATGGCTACACCTTC. This encodes CASSSGQASNYGYTF.